Detailed here is one TCR beta chain. Its antigen is still unknown. The J segment lost 0 bases and the V segment lost 5 bases, leaving 5 bases of the junction unmatched. The germline gives CDR1 PRHDT, CDR2 FYEKMQ (reference sequence). There are 16 residues in the CDR3. A second roughly 6 to 12 cycle PCR used barcoded and J-beta primers. TCRdb reprocessed the 5' RACE reads with MiXCR, giving one entry per CDR3 protein. The table shows about 640,000 distinct CDR3 sequences, with 58% occurring only once. The data stem from a study of blood T cells in healthy people across ages. Study outcomes and limitations: Because sorting was not performed, PBMCs prevented conclusive naive versus antigen-experienced comparison. A strong correlation was seen between TCR beta diversity and naive T cell percentage.

The TCR was taken from a man in his sixties in good health. The J gene is TRBJ2-4, the V gene TRBV13; 9 bases map to TRBD1. Sample: blood. CDR3 sequence reads: CASSLGTGLAKNIQYF. Written as DNA, the CDR3 is TGTGCCAGCAGCCTCGGGACAGGGCTAGCCAAAAACATTCAGTACTTC.